The 3 T cell receptor beta chains reported below all come from one sample, sequenced in a study of blood T cell repertoires in COVID-19. Method: immunoSEQ multiplex PCR; TCRdb's copy keeps in-frame clones and lacks some. The sample records tens of thousands of clones, roughly 90% being singletons. Sequencing input: peripheral blood. The receptors were sampled from a woman between 50 and 59 years old with active or convalescent COVID-19.

This clone was observed a single time. This rearrangement joins TRBV5-1 to TRBJ1-1; 9 bases agree with TRBD1. The germline V gene has CDR1 SGHRS and CDR2 YFSETQ. This CDR3 has 11 residues. The J segment lost 10 bases and the V segment lost 3 bases, leaving 1 base of the junction unmatched. CDR3 bases: TGCGCCAGCAGCTCGGACAGGGGAGCTTTCTTT. It is translated as CASSSDRGAFF.

The rearrangement links TRBV3-1 (or the pseudogene TRBV3-2) to TRBJ2-7; D might be TRBD2 (5 bases). The CDR3 length is 14 residues. CDR1 and CDR2 from the germline V gene are LGHDT and YNNKEL (reference sequence). Deletions cut 1 base from V and 1 base from J, with 8 bases between. The CDR3 loop reads CASSQGPGSYEQYF. CDR3 DNA sequence: TGTGCCAGCAGCCAAGGTCCGGGGTCCTACGAGCAGTACTTC.

This sequence joins TRBV7-8 and TRBJ1-1; D is possibly TRBD1 (6 bases). Germline V gives CDR1 SGHVS, CDR2 FQNEAQ. Deletions cut 3 bases from V and 2 bases from J, with 16 bases between. This CDR3 is built from 16 residues. The CDR3 nucleotides read TGTGCCAGCAGCTTGCGTCACCCGGACAGTAACACTGAAGCTTTCTTT. It yields the protein CASSLRHPDSNTEAFF.